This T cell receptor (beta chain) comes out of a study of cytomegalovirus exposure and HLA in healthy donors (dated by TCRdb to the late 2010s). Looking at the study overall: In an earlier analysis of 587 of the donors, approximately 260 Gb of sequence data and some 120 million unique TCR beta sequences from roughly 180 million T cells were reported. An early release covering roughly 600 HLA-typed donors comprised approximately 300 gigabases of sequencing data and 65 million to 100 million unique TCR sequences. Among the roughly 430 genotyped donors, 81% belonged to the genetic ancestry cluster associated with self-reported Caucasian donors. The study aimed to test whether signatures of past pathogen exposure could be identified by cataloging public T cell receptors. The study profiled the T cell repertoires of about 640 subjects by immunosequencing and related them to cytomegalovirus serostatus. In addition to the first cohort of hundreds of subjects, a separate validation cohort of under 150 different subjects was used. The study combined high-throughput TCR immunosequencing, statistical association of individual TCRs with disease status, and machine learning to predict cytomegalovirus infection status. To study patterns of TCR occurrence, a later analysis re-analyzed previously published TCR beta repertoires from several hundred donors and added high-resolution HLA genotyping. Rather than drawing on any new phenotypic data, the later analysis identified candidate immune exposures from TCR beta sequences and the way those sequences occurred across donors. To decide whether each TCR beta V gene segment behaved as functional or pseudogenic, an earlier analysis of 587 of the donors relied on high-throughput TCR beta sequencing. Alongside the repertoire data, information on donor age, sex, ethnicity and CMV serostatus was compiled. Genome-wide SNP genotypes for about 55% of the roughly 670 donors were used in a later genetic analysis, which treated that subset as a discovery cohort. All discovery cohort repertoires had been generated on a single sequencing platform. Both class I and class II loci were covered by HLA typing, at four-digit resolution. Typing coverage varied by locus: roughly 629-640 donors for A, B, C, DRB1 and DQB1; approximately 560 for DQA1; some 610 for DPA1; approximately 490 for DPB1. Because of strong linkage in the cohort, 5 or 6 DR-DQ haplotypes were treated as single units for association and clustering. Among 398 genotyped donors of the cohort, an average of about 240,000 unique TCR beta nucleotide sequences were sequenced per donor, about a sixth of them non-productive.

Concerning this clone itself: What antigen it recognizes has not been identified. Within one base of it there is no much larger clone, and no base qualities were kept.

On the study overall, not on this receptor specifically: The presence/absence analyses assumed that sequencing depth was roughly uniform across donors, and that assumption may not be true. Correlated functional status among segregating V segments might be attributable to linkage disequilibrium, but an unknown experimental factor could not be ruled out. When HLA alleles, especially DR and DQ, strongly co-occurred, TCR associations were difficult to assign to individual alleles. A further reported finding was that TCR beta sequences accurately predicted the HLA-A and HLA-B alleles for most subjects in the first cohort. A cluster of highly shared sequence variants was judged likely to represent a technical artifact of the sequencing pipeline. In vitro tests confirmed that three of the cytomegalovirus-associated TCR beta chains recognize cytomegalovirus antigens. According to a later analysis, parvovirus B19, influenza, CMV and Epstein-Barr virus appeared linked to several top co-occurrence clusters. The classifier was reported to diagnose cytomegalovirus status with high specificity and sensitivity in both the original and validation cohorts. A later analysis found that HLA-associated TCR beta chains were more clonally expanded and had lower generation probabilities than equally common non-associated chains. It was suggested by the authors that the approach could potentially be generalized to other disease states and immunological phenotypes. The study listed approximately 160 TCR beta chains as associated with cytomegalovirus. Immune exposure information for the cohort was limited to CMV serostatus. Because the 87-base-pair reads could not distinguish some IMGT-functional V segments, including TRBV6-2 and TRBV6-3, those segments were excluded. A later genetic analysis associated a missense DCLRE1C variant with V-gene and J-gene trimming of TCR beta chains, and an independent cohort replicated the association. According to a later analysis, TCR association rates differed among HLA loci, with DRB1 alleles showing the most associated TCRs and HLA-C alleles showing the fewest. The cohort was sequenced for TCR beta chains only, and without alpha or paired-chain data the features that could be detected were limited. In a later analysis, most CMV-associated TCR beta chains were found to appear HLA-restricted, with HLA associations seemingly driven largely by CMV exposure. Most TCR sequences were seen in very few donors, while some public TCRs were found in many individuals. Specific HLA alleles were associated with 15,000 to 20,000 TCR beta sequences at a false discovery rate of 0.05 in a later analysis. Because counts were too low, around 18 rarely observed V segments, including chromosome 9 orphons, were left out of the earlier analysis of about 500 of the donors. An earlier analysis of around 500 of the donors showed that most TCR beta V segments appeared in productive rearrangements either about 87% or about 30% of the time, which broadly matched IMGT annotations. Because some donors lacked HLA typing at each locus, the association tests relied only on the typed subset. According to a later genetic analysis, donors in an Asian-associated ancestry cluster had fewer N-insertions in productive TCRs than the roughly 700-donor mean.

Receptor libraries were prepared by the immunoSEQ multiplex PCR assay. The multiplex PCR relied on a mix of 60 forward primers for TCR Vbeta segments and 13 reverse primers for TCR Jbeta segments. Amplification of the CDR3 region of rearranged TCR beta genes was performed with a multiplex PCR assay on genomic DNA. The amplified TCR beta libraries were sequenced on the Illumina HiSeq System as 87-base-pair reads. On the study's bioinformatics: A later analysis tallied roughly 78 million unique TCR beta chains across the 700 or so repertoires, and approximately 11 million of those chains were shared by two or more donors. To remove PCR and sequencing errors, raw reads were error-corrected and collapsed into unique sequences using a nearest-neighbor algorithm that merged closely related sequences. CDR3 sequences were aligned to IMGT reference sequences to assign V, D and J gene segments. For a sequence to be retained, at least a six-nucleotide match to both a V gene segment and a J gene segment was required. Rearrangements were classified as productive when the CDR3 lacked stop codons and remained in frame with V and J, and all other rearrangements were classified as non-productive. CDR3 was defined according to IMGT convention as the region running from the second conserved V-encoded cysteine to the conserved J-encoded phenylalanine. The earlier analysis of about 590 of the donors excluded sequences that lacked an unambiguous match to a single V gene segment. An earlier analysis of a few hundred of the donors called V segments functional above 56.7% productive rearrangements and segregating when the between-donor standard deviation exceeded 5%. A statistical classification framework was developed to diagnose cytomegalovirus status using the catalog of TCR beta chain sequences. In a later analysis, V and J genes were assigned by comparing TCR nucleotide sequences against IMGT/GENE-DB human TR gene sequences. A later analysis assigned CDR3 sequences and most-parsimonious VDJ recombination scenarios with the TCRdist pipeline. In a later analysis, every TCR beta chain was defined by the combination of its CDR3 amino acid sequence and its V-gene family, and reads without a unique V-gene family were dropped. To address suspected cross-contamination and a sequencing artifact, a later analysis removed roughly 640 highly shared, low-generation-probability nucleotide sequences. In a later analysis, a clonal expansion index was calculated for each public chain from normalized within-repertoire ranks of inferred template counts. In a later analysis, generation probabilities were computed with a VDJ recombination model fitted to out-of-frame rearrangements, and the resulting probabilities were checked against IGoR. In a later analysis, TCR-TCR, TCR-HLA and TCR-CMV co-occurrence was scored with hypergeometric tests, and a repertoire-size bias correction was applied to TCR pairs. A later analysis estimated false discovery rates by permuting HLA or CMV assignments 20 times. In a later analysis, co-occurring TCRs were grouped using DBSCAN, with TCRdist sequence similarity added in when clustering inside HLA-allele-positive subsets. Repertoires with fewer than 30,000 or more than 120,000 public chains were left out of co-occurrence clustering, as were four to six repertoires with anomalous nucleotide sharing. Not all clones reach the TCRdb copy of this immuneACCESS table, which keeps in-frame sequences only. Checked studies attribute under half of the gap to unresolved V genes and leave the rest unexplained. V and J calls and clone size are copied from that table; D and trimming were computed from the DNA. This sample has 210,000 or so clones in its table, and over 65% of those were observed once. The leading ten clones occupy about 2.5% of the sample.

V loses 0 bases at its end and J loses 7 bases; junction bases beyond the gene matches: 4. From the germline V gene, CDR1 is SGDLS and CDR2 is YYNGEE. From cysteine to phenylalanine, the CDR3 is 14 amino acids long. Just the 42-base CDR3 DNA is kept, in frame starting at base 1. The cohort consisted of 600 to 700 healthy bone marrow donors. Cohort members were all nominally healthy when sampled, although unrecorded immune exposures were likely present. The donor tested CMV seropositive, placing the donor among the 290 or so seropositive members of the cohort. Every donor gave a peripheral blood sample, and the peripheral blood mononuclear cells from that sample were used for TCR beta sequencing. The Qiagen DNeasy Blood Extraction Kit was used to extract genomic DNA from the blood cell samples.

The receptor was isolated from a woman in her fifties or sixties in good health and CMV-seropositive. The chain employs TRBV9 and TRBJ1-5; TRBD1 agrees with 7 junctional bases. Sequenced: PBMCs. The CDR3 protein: CASSVEDREQPQHF. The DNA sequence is TGTGCCAGCAGCGTAGAAGACAGGGAACAGCCCCAGCATTTT.